The T cell receptor (beta chain) under discussion was sequenced for a study of blood T cell repertoires in COVID-19. Trimming took 4 bases from V and 5 from J, leaving 5 bases between them. Germline CDR1 LGHDT, CDR2 YNNKEL (reference sequence). The CDR3 totals 12 residues. The table came from immunoSEQ multiplex PCR; TCRdb's copy has only in-frame clones and leaves some out. Of approximately 69,000 clones in the sample, more than 60% are singletons; the top ten hold around 20%. The sequenced sample consisted of peripheral blood. The receptor's source is a man in his fifties or sixties with acute or convalescent COVID-19. The chain couples TRBV3-1 (or the pseudogene TRBV3-2) to TRBJ2-2, with no clear D. DNA of the CDR3: TGTGCCAGCAGCCGAGGAACCGGGGAGCTGTTTTTT. This translates into CASSRGTGELFF.